The rows below give T cell receptor beta chains drawn from one sample of a study of shared clonotypes between healthy human individuals. Assay: immunoSEQ multiplex PCR; the TCRdb copy retains only in-frame clones and omits some. The sample shows millions of clones, roughly 94% of them seen only once. The sequencing sample was made of naive CD8+ T cells sorted from blood. The receptors here all came from a man aged 18 to 29 in good health. The CDR3 runs from the conserved cysteine through the conserved F or W. The D gene is left open where the match is weak. Size is stated for part of the rows, as once, few or many counts, or as a class when the clone is expanded.

d_gene,abundance,v_gene,j_gene,CDR3aa,CDR3nt
.,.,TRBV5-1,TRBJ1-1,CASSLGGGTEAFF,TGCGCCAGCAGCCTGGGTGGGGGCACTGAAGCTTTCTTT
TRBD1,.,TRBV5-1,TRBJ1-1,CASSAGQGAGTEAFF,TGCGCCAGCAGCGCGGGACAGGGGGCCGGGACTGAAGCTTTCTTT
.,.,TRBV2,TRBJ2-7,CARSGASLYEQYF,TGTGCCAGGTCAGGGGCTAGTCTCTACGAGCAGTACTTC
.,.,TRBV7-7,TRBJ2-1,CASSLKGGTYNEQFF,TGTGCTAGCAGCTTAAAGGGGGGGACCTACAATGAGCAGTTCTTC
TRBD1,.,TRBV6-1,TRBJ1-6,CASSDRQGVNSPLHF,TGTGCCAGCAGCGATAGACAGGGGGTAAATTCACCCCTCCACTTT
.,.,TRBV7-9,TRBJ1-2,CASSFGTDYGYTF,TGTGCCAGCAGCTTTGGGACCGACTACGGCTACACCTTC
.,.,TRBV7-6,TRBJ2-7,CASSLGKTYEQYF,TGTGCCAGCAGCTTAGGGAAAACCTACGAGCAGTACTTC
TRBD1,.,TRBV5-6,TRBJ1-2,CASSSRDSFYYGYTF,TGTGCCAGCAGCTCCCGGGACAGCTTTTACTATGGCTACACCTTC
.,.,TRBV9,TRBJ2-7,CASSVGGPSYEQYF,TGTGCCAGCAGCGTAGGGGGACCTTCCTACGAGCAGTACTTC
.,.,TRBV4-1,TRBJ1-3,CASSHNLPGSGNTIYF,TGCGCCAGCAGCCACAACTTACCTGGATCTGGAAACACCATATATTTT
TRBD1,.,TRBV27,TRBJ2-7,CASSPDREGAYEQYF,TGTGCCAGCAGCCCCGACAGGGAAGGAGCCTACGAGCAGTACTTC
TRBD1,once,TRBV5-8,TRBJ2-1,CASSFAGQAYNEQFF,TGTGCCAGCAGCTTTGCGGGACAGGCCTACAATGAGCAGTTCTTC
.,.,TRBV6-4,TRBJ2-1,CASSDSRGLPRSLLYNEQFF,TGTGCCAGCAGTGACTCGAGAGGACTCCCCAGATCGCTGTTATACAATGAGCAGTTCTTC
.,.,TRBV11-3,TRBJ1-1,CASSLQGLNTEAFF,TGTGCCAGCAGCTTGCAGGGCTTGAACACTGAAGCTTTCTTT
.,.,TRBV7-2,TRBJ2-5,CASSSRPVVQETQYF,TGTGCCAGCAGCTCCAGGCCCGTAGTACAAGAGACCCAGTACTTC
.,.,TRBV21-1,TRBJ1-1,CASRDVNTEAFF,TGTGCCAGCAGGGATGTGAACACTGAAGCTTTCTTT
.,.,TRBV5-8,TRBJ2-7,CASSLAGEQYF,TGTGCCAGCAGCTTAGCCGGCGAGCAGTACTTC
.,.,TRBV11-2,TRBJ2-3,CASSLEGGGSDTQYF,TGTGCCAGCAGCTTGGAGGGAGGTGGATCAGATACGCAGTATTTT
TRBD2,.,TRBV4-2,TRBJ2-3,CASSQYLAGVGTDTQYF,TGTGCCAGCAGCCAGTACCTAGCGGGGGTCGGCACAGATACGCAGTATTTT
TRBD1,.,TRBV9,TRBJ1-4,CASSAPWTGGDEKLFF,TGTGCCAGCAGCGCCCCATGGACAGGGGGAGATGAAAAACTGTTTTTT
.,.,TRBV6-5,TRBJ2-7,CASSYSRSPYEQYF,TGTGCCAGCAGTTACTCACGATCCCCCTACGAGCAGTACTTC
.,.,TRBV7-8,TRBJ2-3,CASSLEDSQDTQYF,TGTGCCAGCAGCTTAGAAGACAGCCAAGATACGCAGTATTTT
TRBD2,.,TRBV2,TRBJ2-7,CASSEEASGTFTAQYF,TGTGCCAGCAGTGAAGAGGCTAGCGGGACTTTCACGGCGCAGTACTTC
TRBD2,.,TRBV5-1,TRBJ2-7,CASSLGTGGSHEQYF,TGCGCCAGCAGCTTGGGGACGGGAGGGTCCCACGAGCAGTACTTC
.,.,TRBV11-2,TRBJ1-1,CASSLMPPAPPLEAFF,TGTGCCAGCAGCTTAATGCCCCCGGCCCCCCCCCTTGAAGCTTTCTTT
.,.,TRBV7-9,TRBJ2-7,CASSLQGTPYEQYF,TGTGCCAGCAGCCTTCAGGGTACCCCCTACGAGCAGTACTTC
.,.,TRBV6-5,TRBJ1-1,CASGVGGGYTEAFF,TGTGCCAGCGGGGTAGGTGGGGGGTACACTGAAGCTTTCTTT
.,.,TRBV19,TRBJ2-7,CASGPLGYEQYF,TGTGCCAGCGGTCCCTTGGGTTACGAGCAGTACTTC
.,.,TRBV6-1,TRBJ2-1,CASSEYRGEQFF,TGTGCCAGCAGTGAATACCGGGGAGAGCAGTTCTTC
TRBD2,.,TRBV15,TRBJ2-2,CATSVYWEGTNTGELFF,TGTGCCACCAGCGTCTACTGGGAGGGAACGAACACCGGGGAGCTGTTTTTT
.,.,TRBV9,TRBJ2-5,CASSAGDSGETQYF,TGTGCCAGCAGCGCTGGGGACTCCGGGGAGACCCAGTACTTC
TRBD2,.,TRBV7-3,TRBJ2-1,CASSSVAGEYNEQFF,TGTGCCAGCAGCTCGGTAGCGGGGGAATACAATGAGCAGTTCTTC
.,.,TRBV7-9,TRBJ2-1,CASSLGGGYNEQFF,TGTGCCAGCAGCTTAGGTGGGGGTTACAATGAGCAGTTCTTC
.,.,TRBV12-5,TRBJ1-1,CASGFSPGTEAFF,TGTGCTAGTGGTTTTTCCCCGGGGACTGAAGCTTTCTTT
.,.,TRBV4-3,TRBJ1-1,CASSLGPTEAFF,TGCGCCAGCAGCCTCGGACCCACTGAAGCTTTCTTT
.,.,TRBV29-1,TRBJ2-1,CSAFSHNEQFF,TGCAGCGCATTTTCCCACAATGAGCAGTTCTTC
TRBD1,.,TRBV28,TRBJ1-1,CASSPGQGSDTEAFF,TGTGCCAGCAGTCCCGGACAGGGGTCCGACACTGAAGCTTTCTTT
.,once,TRBV28,TRBJ2-7,CASSPTYEQYF,TGTGCCAGCAGTCCCACCTACGAGCAGTACTTC